This T cell receptor (beta chain) emerged from a study of cytomegalovirus exposure and HLA in healthy donors. Looking at the study overall: Membership in the Caucasian-associated ancestry cluster was found for about 84% of fewer than 450 genotyped donors.

The V end was cut by 1 base, the J end by 2 bases, with 17 bases between. CDR3 size: 18 residues. Germline assignment: CDR1 MDHEN and CDR2 SYDVKM. 60 Vbeta and 13 Jbeta primers were used in PCR. The assay was immunoSEQ multiplex PCR, and TCRdb's table has in-frame clones only and misses some. The table records fewer than 200,000 clones, 75% to 80% of them present only once. The chain is built from TRBV28 and TRBJ1-4; tentatively, D is TRBD1 (5 bases). Source material: PBMCs. The sequence was obtained from a woman younger than 45 in good health and CMV-seropositive. CDR3 bases: TGTGCCAGCAGTTTATCCGCCCAGGGATGGATCACTAATGAAAAACTGTTTTTT. Translating it yields CASSLSAQGWITNEKLFF. Looking up the rest from reference TRBV28 and TRBJ1-4 gives the full variable domain: DVKVTQSSRYLVKRTGEKVFLECVQDMDHENMFWYRQDPGLGLRLIYFSYDVKMKEKGDIPEGYSVSREKKERFSLILESASTNQTSMYLCASSLSAQGWITNEKLFFGSGTQLSVL.